This TCR beta chain was recovered during a study of OX40 agonist ivuxolimab in advanced cancers. Overall study: Every 2 weeks, ivuxolimab was infused into the patients intravenously at between 0.01 and 10 mg/kg. Having had anti-PD-1, anti-PD-L1 or anti-CTLA-4 therapy before was allowed, and 40% to 45% had some. There were three patients with partial responses, one having hepatocellular carcinoma and two cutaneous melanoma.

Clones were sequenced by immunoSEQ multiplex PCR, and TCRdb holds only the in-frame ones, with some missing. The sample comprises 70,000 or so clones, about four fifths of which are singletons, and around 0.78% rests with the top ten. Systemic immunosuppression or a history of autoimmune disease excluded patients. Turning to this clone: Other DNA sequences from this sample encode an identical CDR3 as well.

The CDR3 covers 13 residues. V lost 2 bases and J 4 bases, leaving 8 bases between the germline ends. CDR1 SGHAT and CDR2 FQNNGV come from the germline V gene. This clonotype originated in an adult with an advanced solid tumor such as melanoma, head and neck, liver or kidney cancer. The sequences come from CD4+ or CD8+ T cells sorted from blood, collected in a trial of the OX40 agonist ivuxolimab. This rearrangement joins TRBV11-2 to TRBJ1-2; D is unclear. In DNA form, the CDR3 reads TGTGCCAGCAGCTTAAACGGACCCTATGGCTACACCTTC. It yields the protein CASSLNGPYGYTF.